The rows below give T cell receptor beta chains drawn from one sample of a study of cytomegalovirus exposure and HLA in healthy donors. Sequenced by immunoSEQ multiplex PCR; TCRdb stores in-frame clones only, minus some. The sample includes roughly 150,000 clones, around 73% of them seen just once. Sequencing was carried out using PBMCs. The receptors come from a male donor in good health and CMV-seronegative. The CDR3 runs from the conserved cysteine through the conserved F or W. The D gene is left open where the match is weak. Only some rows state a clone size, as once, few, many or a class for expanded clones.

-	TRBV28	TRBJ2-2	-	TGTGCCACAGGGACACCCCAAAACACCGGGGAGCTGTTTTTT	CATGTPQNTGELFF
-	TRBV5-1	TRBJ2-7	-	TGCGCCAGCAGCTTGGGGTACGGGTCTAGCGAGCAGTACTTC	CASSLGYGSSEQYF
TRBD2	TRBV7-8	TRBJ2-3	-	TGTGCCAGCAGCTTCCAAGGACTAGCGGGAGTTAGCACAGATACGCAGTATTTT	CASSFQGLAGVSTDTQYF
-	TRBV2	TRBJ1-3	-	TGTGCCAGCAGTTTAAAGAGTATAACAAGACGACAGATAGGGGGAAACACCATATATTTT	CASSLKSITRRQIGGNTIYF
TRBD1	TRBV9	TRBJ1-2	once	TGTGCCAGCAGCCCCACTATCGACAGGGAAGGCTATGGCCACACCTTC	CASSPTIDREGYGHTF
-	TRBV7-9	TRBJ2-5	-	TGTGCCAGCAGTCCCACGGGGAACCAAGAGACCCAGTACTTC	CASSPTGNQETQYF
-	TRBV6-4	TRBJ2-1	once	TGTGCCAGCAGTGTCTCTGTGGGAACGGGGAATGAGCAGTTCTTC	CASSVSVGTGNEQFF
TRBD2	TRBV9	TRBJ2-3	-	TGTGCCAGCAGCCCTCGATGGGGGACTAGCGACACAGATACGCAGTATTTT	CASSPRWGTSDTDTQYF
TRBD1	TRBV27	TRBJ1-5	-	TGTGCCAGCAGTTCACGGAACAGGGGGGAGCCCCAGCATTTT	CASSSRNRGEPQHF
-	TRBV11-2	TRBJ2-1	-	TGTGCCAGCAGCTCGGAGGGATATCCACGAAGCTCCTACAATGAGCAGTTCTTC	CASSSEGYPRSSYNEQFF
TRBD2	TRBV7-9	TRBJ2-1	-	TGTGCCAGCAGCTTAGGACTAGCGGGAGAGTATAATGAGCAGTTCTTC	CASSLGLAGEYNEQFF
TRBD1	TRBV5-4	TRBJ1-2	-	TGTGCCAGCAGCGGGACAGATTCTAACTATGGCTACACCTTC	CASSGTDSNYGYTF
TRBD2	TRBV27	TRBJ2-2	-	TGTGCCAGCAGTCGCTGGGCGGGAGGGCCCTTCGGGGAGCTGTTTTTT	CASSRWAGGPFGELFF
TRBD2	TRBV5-1	TRBJ2-2	-	TGCGCCACCCCGGCTAGCGGGAAAAACACCGGGGAGCTGTTTTTT	CATPASGKNTGELFF
-	TRBV27	TRBJ2-3	-	TGTGCCAGCAGTTTGAGGACATTTACAGATACGCAGTATTTT	CASSLRTFTDTQYF
TRBD2	TRBV19	TRBJ2-5	few	TGTGCCAGTAGTGCGAGCGGCGCGGGGGTGGGGGAGACCCAGTACTTC	CASSASGAGVGETQYF
-	TRBV15	TRBJ1-6	-	TGTGCCACCACCGAGAGGGAAACTAATTCACCCCTCCACTTT	CATTERETNSPLHF
TRBD1	TRBV9	TRBJ2-1	-	TGTGCCAGCAGCGCTACAGGGGGCCGCTCCTACAATGAGCAGTTCTTC	CASSATGGRSYNEQFF
TRBD1	TRBV18	TRBJ1-1	-	TGTGCCAGCTCACCCCCCGGACAGGGACCAAAAGCTTTCTTT	CASSPPGQGPKAFF
TRBD1	TRBV11-2	TRBJ1-1	-	TGTGCCAGCAGCTCACAGGGGGCCAACACTGAAGCTTTCTTT	CASSSQGANTEAFF
TRBD1	TRBV11-2	TRBJ2-7	few	TGTGCCAGCAGCACCTACAGGGGGAGGTCCTACGAGCAGTACTTC	CASSTYRGRSYEQYF
-	TRBV28	TRBJ1-5	-	TGTGCCAGCAGTTTACTGGGCGCGAATCAGCCCCAGCATTTT	CASSLLGANQPQHF
TRBD2	TRBV5-6	TRBJ2-1	-	TGTGCCAGCAGCTTGGTAGGTCTAGCGGGGGACAATGAGCAGTTCTTC	CASSLVGLAGDNEQFF
-	TRBV28	TRBJ2-7	few	TGTGCCAGCAGTTCCAAATGGGCCGAGCAGTACTTC	CASSSKWAEQYF
-	TRBV30	TRBJ2-1	few	TGTGCCTGGAGGATACCAGGGCGGGGCAATGAGCAGTTCTTC	CAWRIPGRGNEQFF
TRBD1	TRBV2	TRBJ2-2	few	TGTGCCAGCAGGACAGGGCCCGGGGAGCTGTTTTTT	CASRTGPGELFF